This T cell receptor (beta chain) was sequenced in a study of cytomegalovirus exposure and HLA in healthy donors. A word on this clone: Its antigen is not identified.

CDR1 is LNHNV, CDR2 YYDKDF, per germline (reference sequence). The CDR3 covers 12 residues. V lost 5 bases to trimming and J lost 6 bases; unmatched junction nucleotides: 1. Study-level points and caveats: One cluster of highly shared sequence variants probably arose as a sequencing artifact. Altogether, 164 TCR beta chains were recorded as cytomegalovirus-associated.

The PCR was carried out with 60 Vbeta primers and 13 Jbeta primers. Some clones are missing from TCRdb's copy, which holds only in-frame ones; the method was immunoSEQ multiplex PCR. Of some 200,000 clones in the sample, 80% to 90% were seen once. This TCR derives from a woman younger than 35 in good health and CMV-seronegative. Material: PBMCs. This chain links TRBV15 with TRBJ1-1, with 9 bases lining up with TRBD1. The CDR3 protein is CATSHRGPEAFF. DNA for the CDR3: TGTGCCACCAGCCACAGGGGGCCTGAAGCTTTCTTT. The full variable domain, in which reference TRBV15 and TRBJ1-1 provide the parts outside the CDR3, is DAMVIQNPRYQVTQFGKPVTLSCSQTLNHNVMYWYQQKSSQAPKLLFHYYDKDFNNEADTPDNFQSRRPNTSFCFLDIRSPGLGDTAMYLCATSHRGPEAFFGQGTRLTVV.